These 9 T cell receptor beta chains came from one sample sequenced in a study of blood T cell repertoires in COVID-19. Sequenced by immunoSEQ multiplex PCR; TCRdb stores in-frame clones only, minus some. Here the sample spans roughly 400,000 clones, around 87% being singletons. The sample comprised PBMCs or T cells enriched from blood (not recorded which). The receptors come from a woman aged 50 to 60 who had recovered from COVID-19.

V gene TRBV3-1 (or the pseudogene TRBV3-2) combines with J gene TRBJ2-5; 7 bases align to TRBD1. The CDR3 runs to 15 residues. The junction had 5 bases not matched to a gene; V was cut back by 4 bases and J by 0 bases. The V gene's germline CDR1 is LGHDT and CDR2 YNNKEL (reference sequence). CDR3 protein: CASSRSGGNQETQYF. Written as DNA, the CDR3 is TGTGCCAGCAGCCGGTCAGGGGGTAACCAAGAGACCCAGTACTTC.

This clone has a count of ten or more. V and J are TRBV3-1 (or the pseudogene TRBV3-2) and TRBJ2-2, with D uncertain. CDR1 is LGHDT and CDR2 is YNNKEL in the germline V gene (reference sequence). The CDR3 length is 14 residues. V was shortened by 1 base and J by 8 bases, with 11 bases between the two germline ends. This CDR3 reads CASSQAHVRGELFF. CDR3 sequence (DNA): TGTGCCAGCAGCCAAGCCCATGTACGGGGGGAGCTGTTTTTT.

The V and J genes are TRBV10-3 and TRBJ2-5, with D maybe TRBD2 (6 bases). CDR1 and CDR2 (germline): ENHRY, SYGVKD. Deletions cut 4 bases from V and 2 bases from J, with 11 bases between. The CDR3 runs 14 residues. This CDR3 reads CAISGGLNQETQYF. The CDR3 bases are TGTGCCATCAGTGGGGGACTGAATCAAGAGACCCAGTACTTC.

This chain links TRBV20-1 with TRBJ1-3, with D possibly matching TRBD1 (5 bases). The germline V gene has CDR1 DFQATT and CDR2 SNEGSKA (reference sequence). Trimming removed 3 bases from V and 1 base from J, with 13 bases in between. This CDR3 is built from 15 residues. CDR3 in amino acids: CSASDRTGSGNTIYF. The CDR3 nucleotides are TGCAGTGCTAGTGACCGAACAGGATCTGGAAACACCATATATTTT.

The rearrangement joins TRBV28 to TRBJ2-7; D is unresolved. Germline V gene data show CDR1 as MDHEN and CDR2 as SYDVKM. V was trimmed by 7 bases and J by 1 base, leaving 14 bases between them. CDR3 size: 14 residues. This CDR3 reads CASNSRAPSYEQYF. The CDR3, as DNA: TGTGCCAGCAACTCCCGAGCCCCTTCCTACGAGCAGTACTTC. Based on the CDR3 plus reference TRBV28 and TRBJ2-7, the full variable domain is DVKVTQSSRYLVKRTGEKVFLECVQDMDHENMFWYRQDPGLGLRLIYFSYDVKMKEKGDIPEGYSVSREKKERFSLILESASTNQTSMYLCASNSRAPSYEQYFGPGTRLTVT.

The chain has TRBV10-3 and TRBJ2-3; TRBD1 might be the D (5 bases). The CDR3 has 15 residues. Germline CDR1 reads ENHRY; CDR2 reads SYGVKD. The germline V and J ends were trimmed by 6 bases and 5 bases, with 18 bases remaining between them. The DNA of the CDR3 is TGTGCCATCAGGAACACAGGTCTCTCCGTAGATACGCAGTATTTT. Residues: CAIRNTGLSVDTQYF.

The rearrangement links TRBV5-1 to TRBJ2-1; the D is unclear. The CDR3 covers 13 residues. V lost 0 bases and J 5 bases, leaving 6 bases between the germline ends. Per the germline V gene, CDR1 is SGHRS and CDR2 is YFSETQ. CDR3 protein: CASSLVTDNEQFF. The CDR3 DNA follows: TGCGCCAGCAGCTTGGTTACAGACAATGAGCAGTTCTTC.

The gene calls are TRBV20-1 and TRBJ2-7, with 8 bases lining up with TRBD2. The CDR3 length is 11 residues. Germline values: CDR1 DFQATT, CDR2 SNEGSKA (reference sequence). Unmatched junction bases numbered 11, after V lost 7 bases and J lost 12 bases. CDR3 bases: TGCAGTGTCATCACCGGGGGGGTAGGGTACTTC. It specifies CSVITGGVGYF.

This chain joins TRBV3-1 (or the pseudogene TRBV3-2) and TRBJ2-7, with TRBD1 matching 8 bases. The CDR3 is 14 residues long. V gave up 3 bases and J gave up 3 bases; unmatched junction bases: 4. Germline assignment: CDR1 LGHDT and CDR2 YNNKEL (reference sequence). DNA of the CDR3: TGTGCCAGCAGCCAGGCGGACAGGGTCTACGAGCAGTACTTC. It codes for CASSQADRVYEQYF.